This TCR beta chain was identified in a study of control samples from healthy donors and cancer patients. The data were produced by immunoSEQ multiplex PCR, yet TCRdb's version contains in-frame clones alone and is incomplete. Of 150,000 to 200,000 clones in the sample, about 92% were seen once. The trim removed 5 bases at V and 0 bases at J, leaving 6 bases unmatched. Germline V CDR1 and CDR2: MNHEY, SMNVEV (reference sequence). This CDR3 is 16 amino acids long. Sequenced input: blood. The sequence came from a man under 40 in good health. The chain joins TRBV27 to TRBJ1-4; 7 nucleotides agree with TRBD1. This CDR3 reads CASSPQGRPTNEKLFF. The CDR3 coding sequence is TGTGCCAGCAGTCCACAGGGGAGGCCAACTAATGAAAAACTGTTTTTT.